These T cell receptor beta chains were read from a single sample in a study of beta chain features in type 1 diabetes. Repertoires were generated with immunoSEQ multiplex PCR, while TCRdb's copy carries only in-frame clones and drops some. In the table there are about 740,000 clones, about an eighth of which are singletons. Sequencing was carried out using naive CD4+ T cells from blood. These receptors all come from a man aged 18-30 years with type 1 diabetes. CDR3s include the opening cysteine and the closing phenylalanine or tryptophan.

J gene,V gene,CDR3 protein
TRBJ2-5,TRBV30,CAWSVSGGTQYF
TRBJ2-5,TRBV4-1,CASSHLTSATETQYF
TRBJ1-2,TRBV5-1,CASSLDPGQGYYGYTF
TRBJ2-1,TRBV15,CATSFLSAGGHNEQFF
TRBJ1-1,TRBV4-1,CASSPEDRNTEAFF
TRBJ1-4,TRBV30,CAWSVEGNEKLFF
TRBJ2-5,TRBV4-2,CASSQVSPETQYF
TRBJ1-1,TRBV6-1,CASSEGRGGNTEAFF
TRBJ2-5,TRBV18,CASSPQDNTVLETQYF
TRBJ2-2,TRBV7-9,CASSPRTPNTGELFF
TRBJ2-7,TRBV13,CASSFGLYEQYF
TRBJ2-5,TRBV6-1,CASSEPGGMIQETQYF
TRBJ1-2,TRBV6-5,CASSYSMGSTLGYTF
TRBJ2-5,TRBV7-6,CASSIVRGVQETQYF
TRBJ1-2,TRBV4-1,CASSPGSANYGYTF
TRBJ1-1,TRBV5-4,CASSPPGAGTATTEAFF
TRBJ2-4,TRBV18,CASSPGLEGNIQYF
TRBJ1-5,TRBV9,CASSVGPSNQPQHF
TRBJ2-7,TRBV28,CASSNSGGLYEQYF
TRBJ2-1,TRBV7-2,CASSLVPLNEQFF
TRBJ2-5,TRBV7-2,CASSPPTVQETQYF
TRBJ2-3,TRBV18,CASSLTAAGSDTQYF
TRBJ2-5,TRBV5-1,CASSLGGDQTQYF
TRBJ1-4,TRBV30,CAWSAHLGVKNEKLFF
TRBJ1-2,TRBV27,CASRGTGVWGYTF
TRBJ2-3,TRBV27,CASSLKLGPADTQYF
TRBJ1-2,TRBV18,CASSPPMEGNYGYTF
TRBJ1-1,TRBV5-1,CASSSGQGMTEAFF
TRBJ1-5,TRBV10-3,CAISESERGNQPQHF
TRBJ2-5,TRBV5-1,CASSLEGRGLEETQYF
TRBJ1-6,TRBV2,CASSGAGQRRVLSPLHF
TRBJ2-7,TRBV7-2,CASSQQGGPYEQYF
TRBJ2-4,TRBV4-1,CASSQSRGEGAKNIQYF
TRBJ2-1,TRBV7-3,CASSSLAGGDNEQFF
TRBJ1-2,TRBV25-1,CATQVAYGYTF
TRBJ2-2,TRBV5-4,CASSLAGNTGELFF
TRBJ1-2,TRBV28,CASSLEDYGYTF
TRBJ1-1,TRBV10-2,CATSGQGGTEAFF
TRBJ1-6,TRBV16,CASSGGQTPGIPYNSPLHF
TRBJ2-1,TRBV7-2,CASSPSGGLSYEQFF
TRBJ1-5,TRBV7-9,CASSLGSGGYQPQHF
TRBJ2-2,TRBV6-6,CASSSTGARAGELFF
TRBJ2-2,TRBV28,CASSFHNTGELFF
TRBJ2-5,TRBV10-2,CASSGQKETQYF
TRBJ1-6,TRBV15,CATSRDRQGDSPLHF
TRBJ1-4,TRBV5-6,CASSFPGATNEKLFF
TRBJ2-3,TRBV7-7,CASSPVGTDTQYF
TRBJ1-2,TRBV25-1,CASSPSEGDGGYGYTF
TRBJ2-3,TRBV21-1,CASSRQGYTDTQYF
TRBJ2-2,TRBV7-9,CASSPGQGISAGELFF
TRBJ2-5,TRBV5-1,CASSLEGGRRETQYF
TRBJ1-2,TRBV5-1,CASSQGQRDGYTF